Presented here are 8 T cell receptor beta chains from one specimen sequenced in a study of naive CD8 T cells in extremely preterm neonates. Extremely preterm births at about 23-28 weeks of gestation supplied the samples. Study-level findings and limits: Relative to older groups, preterm infants had shorter, less trimmed CDR3s with fewer N additions.

These receptors' targets are unknown. Some clones are missing from TCRdb's copy, which holds only in-frame ones; the method was immunoSEQ multiplex PCR. Of 21,000 or so clones in the sample, 88% were seen once. Sequenced sample: naive CD8+ T cells from cord blood. Source of these receptors: a boy who was born preterm.

The chain links TRBV4-3 to TRBJ2-7; 7 bases line up with TRBD1. The CDR3 spans 15 residues. J lost 1 base, V lost 0 bases, and 3 bases had no gene match. In germline, CDR1 is LGHNA, CDR2 YSLEER. The CDR3 DNA reads TGCGCCAGCAGCCAAGACAGGGGGTATTCCTACGAGCAGTACTTC. The encoded protein is CASSQDRGYSYEQYF.

This chain links TRBV18 with TRBJ2-2; no clear D gene. The germline V gene encodes CDR1 KGHSH and CDR2 LQKENI. Trimming took off 2 bases at V and 1 base at J, with 2 bases between the two ends. The CDR3 has 13 residues. The CDR3, as DNA: TGTGCCAGCTCACCAGGGAACACCGGGGAGCTGTTTTTT. Protein: CASSPGNTGELFF.

The gene calls are TRBV19 and TRBJ2-1, with 7 bases identical to TRBD2. V lost 1 base to trimming and J lost 5 bases; unmatched junction nucleotides: 5. The germline CDR1 and CDR2 sequences are LNHDA and SQIVND (reference sequence). This CDR3 is built from 15 residues. This CDR3 reads CASSIGTRLNNEQFF. The CDR3 DNA follows: TGTGCCAGTAGTATAGGGACTAGACTGAACAATGAGCAGTTCTTC.

Notes on this clone: Other DNA sequences from this sample encode an identical CDR3 as well. J is TRBJ2-3 and V is TRBV7-3; TRBD2 agrees at 9 bases. The germline CDR1 and CDR2 sequences are SGHTA and FQGTGA. J gave up 4 bases and V 2 bases, and 4 bases lay outside the gene matches. This CDR3 contains 15 residues. CDR3 sequence: CASSLAGGPPDTQYF. CDR3 DNA: TGTGCCAGCAGCTTAGCGGGGGGGCCACCAGATACGCAGTATTTT. Based on the CDR3 plus reference TRBV7-3 and TRBJ2-3, the full variable domain is GAGVSQTPSNKVTEKGKYVELRCDPISGHTALYWYRQSLGQGPEFLIYFQGTGAADDSGLPNDRFFAVRPEGSVSTLKIQRTERGDSAVYLCASSLAGGPPDTQYFGPGTRLTVL.

The V and J genes are TRBV4-2 and TRBJ2-7; weak D call: TRBD1 (6 bases). The CDR3 has 14 residues. Germline V gives CDR1 LGHNA, CDR2 YNFKEQ. With 3 bases removed from V and 2 bases from J, the gap between germline ends came to 11 bases. CDR3 sequence (DNA): TGTGCCAGCAGCCATAGGACAGAGCCCTACGAGCAGTACTTC. Translated, it gives CASSHRTEPYEQYF.

This sequence joins TRBV7-3 and TRBJ2-5; D possibly corresponds to TRBD2 (6 bases). V was shortened by 0 bases and J by 1 base, with 6 bases between the two germline ends. The CDR3 has 14 amino acids. CDR1 is SGHTA and CDR2 is FQGTGA in the germline V gene. DNA of the CDR3: TGTGCCAGCAGCTTAACGGGGGGCCAAGAGACCCAGTACTTC. Residues: CASSLTGGQETQYF.

The rearrangement uses TRBV5-1 and TRBJ2-5, with 10 bases identical to TRBD2. CDR1 and CDR2 from the germline V gene are SGHRS and YFSETQ. V lost 0 bases, J lost 1 base, and 0 bases stayed unmatched. This CDR3 spans 15 amino acids. The DNA of the CDR3 is TGCGCCAGCAGCTTGGAGCGGGGGGGCCAAGAGACCCAGTACTTC. Translated, it gives CASSLERGGQETQYF.

The V gene is TRBV4-1, the J gene TRBJ1-5; D is possibly TRBD1 (5 bases). V lost 3 bases, J lost 0 bases, and 6 bases lay in between. This CDR3 has 14 amino acids. Per the germline V gene, CDR1 is MGHRA and CDR2 is YSYEKL. CDR3 in amino acids: CASSQGDSNQPQHF. DNA for the CDR3: TGCGCCAGCAGCCAGGGGGATAGCAATCAGCCCCAGCATTTT.